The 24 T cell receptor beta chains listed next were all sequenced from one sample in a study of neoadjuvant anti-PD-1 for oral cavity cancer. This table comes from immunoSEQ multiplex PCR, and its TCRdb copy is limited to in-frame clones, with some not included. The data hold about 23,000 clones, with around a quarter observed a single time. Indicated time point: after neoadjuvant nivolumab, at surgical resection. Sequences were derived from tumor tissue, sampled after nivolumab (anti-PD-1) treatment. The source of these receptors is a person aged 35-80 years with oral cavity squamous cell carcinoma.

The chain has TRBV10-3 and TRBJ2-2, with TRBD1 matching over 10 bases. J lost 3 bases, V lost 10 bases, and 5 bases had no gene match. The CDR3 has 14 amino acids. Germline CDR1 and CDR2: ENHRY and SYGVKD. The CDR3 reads CATTTGGDTGELFF. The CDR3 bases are TGTGCCACCACGACAGGGGGCGACACCGGGGAGCTGTTTTTT.

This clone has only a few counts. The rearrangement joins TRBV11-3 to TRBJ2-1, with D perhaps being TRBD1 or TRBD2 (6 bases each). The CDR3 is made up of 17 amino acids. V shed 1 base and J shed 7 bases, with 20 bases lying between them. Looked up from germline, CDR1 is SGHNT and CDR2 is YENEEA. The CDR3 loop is CASSLGTRGREGNEQFF. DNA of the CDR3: TGTGCCAGCAGCTTAGGAACTCGGGGGCGCGAGGGGAATGAGCAGTTCTTC.

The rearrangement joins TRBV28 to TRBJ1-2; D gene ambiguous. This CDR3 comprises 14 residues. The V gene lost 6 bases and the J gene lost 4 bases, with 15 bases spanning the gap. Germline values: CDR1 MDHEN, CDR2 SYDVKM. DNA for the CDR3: TGTGCCAGCAGAAACTCTAGACAAGTCTATGGCTACACCTTC. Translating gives CASRNSRQVYGYTF.

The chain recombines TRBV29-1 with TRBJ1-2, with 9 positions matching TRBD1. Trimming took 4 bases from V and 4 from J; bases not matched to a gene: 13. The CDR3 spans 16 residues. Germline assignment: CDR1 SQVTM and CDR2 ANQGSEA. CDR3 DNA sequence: TGCAGCGTTGGAGGGTACAGGGGGCGCGGGGTCTATGGCTACACCTTC. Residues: CSVGGYRGRGVYGYTF.

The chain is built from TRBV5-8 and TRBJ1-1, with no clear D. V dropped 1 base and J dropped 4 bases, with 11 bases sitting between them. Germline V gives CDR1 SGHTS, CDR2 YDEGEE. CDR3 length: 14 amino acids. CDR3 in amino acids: CASSLHGLVTEAFF. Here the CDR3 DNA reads TGTGCCAGCAGCTTGCATGGGTTAGTCACTGAAGCTTTCTTT.

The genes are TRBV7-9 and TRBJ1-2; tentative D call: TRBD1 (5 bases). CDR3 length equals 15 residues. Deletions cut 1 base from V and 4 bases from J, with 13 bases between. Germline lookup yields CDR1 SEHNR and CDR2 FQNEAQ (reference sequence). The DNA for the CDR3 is TGTGCCAGCAGCTTAGAAGGGACCTCGGCCTATGGCTACACCTTC. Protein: CASSLEGTSAYGYTF.

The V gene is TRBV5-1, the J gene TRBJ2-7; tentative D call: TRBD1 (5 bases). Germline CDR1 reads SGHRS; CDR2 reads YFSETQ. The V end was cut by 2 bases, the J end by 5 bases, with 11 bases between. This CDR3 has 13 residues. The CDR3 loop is CASSLRQSHEQYF. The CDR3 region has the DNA TGCGCCAGCAGCTTAAGACAGTCCCACGAGCAGTACTTC.

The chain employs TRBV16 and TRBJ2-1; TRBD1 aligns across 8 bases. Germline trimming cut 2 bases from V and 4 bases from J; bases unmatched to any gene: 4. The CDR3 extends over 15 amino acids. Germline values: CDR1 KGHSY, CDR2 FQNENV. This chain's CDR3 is CASSQTGGPYNEQFF. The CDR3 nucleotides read TGTGCCAGCAGCCAAACAGGGGGACCGTACAATGAGCAGTTCTTC.

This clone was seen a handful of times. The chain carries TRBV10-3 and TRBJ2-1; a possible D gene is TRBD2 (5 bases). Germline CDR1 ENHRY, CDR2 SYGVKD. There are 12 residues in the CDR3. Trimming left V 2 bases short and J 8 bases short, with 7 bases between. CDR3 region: CAISEGSHEQFF. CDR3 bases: TGTGCCATCAGTGAGGGGAGCCATGAGCAGTTCTTC.

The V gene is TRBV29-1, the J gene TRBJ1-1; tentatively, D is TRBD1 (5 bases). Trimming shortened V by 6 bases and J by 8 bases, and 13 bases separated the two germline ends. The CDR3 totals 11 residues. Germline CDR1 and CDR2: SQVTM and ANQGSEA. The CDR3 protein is CSVRFQGEAFF. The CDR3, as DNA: TGCAGCGTGCGGTTCCAGGGAGAAGCTTTCTTT. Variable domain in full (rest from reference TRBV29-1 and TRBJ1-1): SAVISQKPSRDICQRGTSLTIQCQVDSQVTMMFWYRQQPGQSLTLIATANQGSEATYESGFVIDKFPISRPNLTFSTLTVSNMSPEDSSIYLCSVRFQGEAFFGQGTRLTVV.

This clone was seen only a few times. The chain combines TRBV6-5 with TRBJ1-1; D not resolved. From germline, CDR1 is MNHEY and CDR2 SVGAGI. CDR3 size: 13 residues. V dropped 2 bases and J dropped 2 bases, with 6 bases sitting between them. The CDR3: CASSYIENTEAFF. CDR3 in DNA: TGTGCCAGCAGTTACATAGAAAACACTGAAGCTTTCTTT.

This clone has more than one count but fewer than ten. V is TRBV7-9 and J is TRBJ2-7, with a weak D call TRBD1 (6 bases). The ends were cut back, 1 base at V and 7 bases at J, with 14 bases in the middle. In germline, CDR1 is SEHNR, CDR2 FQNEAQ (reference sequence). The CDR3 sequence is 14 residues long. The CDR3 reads CASSLGGLRKEQYF. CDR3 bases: TGTGCCAGCAGCTTAGGGGGGCTCCGTAAAGAGCAGTACTTC.

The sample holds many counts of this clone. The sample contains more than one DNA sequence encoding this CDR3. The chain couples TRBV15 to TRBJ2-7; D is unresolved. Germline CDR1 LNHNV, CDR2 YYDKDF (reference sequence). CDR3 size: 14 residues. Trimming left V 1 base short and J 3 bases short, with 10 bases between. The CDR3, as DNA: TGTGCCACCAGCAGAGCTACCGGTGGCTACGAGCAGTACTTC. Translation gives CATSRATGGYEQYF.

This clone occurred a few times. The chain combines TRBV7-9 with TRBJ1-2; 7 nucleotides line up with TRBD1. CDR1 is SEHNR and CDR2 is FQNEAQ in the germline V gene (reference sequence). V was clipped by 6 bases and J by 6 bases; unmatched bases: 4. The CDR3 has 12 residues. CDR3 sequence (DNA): TGTGCCAGCAGTTACAGGGGCGATGGCTACACCTTC. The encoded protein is CASSYRGDGYTF. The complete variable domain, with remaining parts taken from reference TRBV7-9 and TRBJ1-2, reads DTGVSQNPRHKITKRGQNVTFRCDPISEHNRLYWYRQTLGQGPEFLTYFQNEAQLEKSRLLSDRFSAERPKGSFSTLEIQRTEQGDSAMYLCASSYRGDGYTFGSGTRLTVV.

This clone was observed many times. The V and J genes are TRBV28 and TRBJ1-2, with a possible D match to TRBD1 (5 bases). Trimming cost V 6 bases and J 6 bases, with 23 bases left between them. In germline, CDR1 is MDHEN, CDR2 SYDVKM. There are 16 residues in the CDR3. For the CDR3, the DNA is TGTGCCAGCAGCCCCCTCGGTTATGGGGCATGGCATGGCTACACCTTC. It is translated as CASSPLGYGAWHGYTF.

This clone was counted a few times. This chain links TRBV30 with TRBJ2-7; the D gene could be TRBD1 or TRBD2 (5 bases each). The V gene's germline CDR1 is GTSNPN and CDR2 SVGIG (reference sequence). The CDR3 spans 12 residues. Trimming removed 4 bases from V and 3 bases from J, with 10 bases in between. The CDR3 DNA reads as TGTGCCTGGAAAGGGACCGACTACGAGCAGTACTTC. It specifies CAWKGTDYEQYF.

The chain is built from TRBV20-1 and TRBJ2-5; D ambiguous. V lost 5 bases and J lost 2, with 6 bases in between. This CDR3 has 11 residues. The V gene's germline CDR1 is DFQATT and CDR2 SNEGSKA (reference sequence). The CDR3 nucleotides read TGCAGTGCTCTCCGACAAGAGACCCAGTACTTC. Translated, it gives CSALRQETQYF.

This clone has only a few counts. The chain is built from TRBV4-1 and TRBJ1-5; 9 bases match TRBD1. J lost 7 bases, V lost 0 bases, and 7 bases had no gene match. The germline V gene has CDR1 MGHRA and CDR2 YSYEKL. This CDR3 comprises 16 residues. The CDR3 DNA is TGCGCCAGCAGCCAAGATTGGGACAGGGTAAACCAGCCCCAGCATTTT. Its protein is CASSQDWDRVNQPQHF.

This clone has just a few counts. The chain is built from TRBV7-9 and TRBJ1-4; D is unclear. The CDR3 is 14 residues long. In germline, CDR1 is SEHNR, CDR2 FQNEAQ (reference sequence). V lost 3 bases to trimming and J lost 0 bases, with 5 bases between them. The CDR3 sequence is CASSFSTTNEKLFF. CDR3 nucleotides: TGTGCCAGCAGCTTCAGCACAACTAATGAAAAACTGTTTTTT.

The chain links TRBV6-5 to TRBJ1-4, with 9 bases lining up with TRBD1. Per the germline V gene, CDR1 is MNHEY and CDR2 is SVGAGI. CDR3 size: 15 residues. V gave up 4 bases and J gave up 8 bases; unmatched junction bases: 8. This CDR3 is CASSLGQGYREKLFF. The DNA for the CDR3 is TGTGCCAGCAGTTTGGGACAGGGTTATAGGGAAAAACTGTTTTTT.

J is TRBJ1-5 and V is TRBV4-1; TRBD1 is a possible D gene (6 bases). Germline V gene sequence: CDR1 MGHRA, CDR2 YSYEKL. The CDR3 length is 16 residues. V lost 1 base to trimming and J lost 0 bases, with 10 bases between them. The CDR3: CASSQAWTASNQPQHF. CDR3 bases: TGCGCCAGCAGCCAAGCTTGGACAGCTAGCAATCAGCCCCAGCATTTT.

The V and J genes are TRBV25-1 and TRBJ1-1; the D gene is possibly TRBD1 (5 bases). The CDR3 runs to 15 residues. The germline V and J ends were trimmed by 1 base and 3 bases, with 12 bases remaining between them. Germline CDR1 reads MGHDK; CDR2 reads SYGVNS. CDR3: CASSEWGRRDTEAFF. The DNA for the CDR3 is TGTGCCAGCAGTGAATGGGGACGGAGAGACACTGAAGCTTTCTTT.

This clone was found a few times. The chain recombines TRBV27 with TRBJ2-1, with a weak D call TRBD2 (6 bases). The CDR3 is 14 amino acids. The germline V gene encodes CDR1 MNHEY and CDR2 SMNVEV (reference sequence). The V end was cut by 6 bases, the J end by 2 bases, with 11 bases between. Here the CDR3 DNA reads TGTGCCAGCAGCCGGGACTTTGCCTACAATGAGCAGTTCTTC. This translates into CASSRDFAYNEQFF.

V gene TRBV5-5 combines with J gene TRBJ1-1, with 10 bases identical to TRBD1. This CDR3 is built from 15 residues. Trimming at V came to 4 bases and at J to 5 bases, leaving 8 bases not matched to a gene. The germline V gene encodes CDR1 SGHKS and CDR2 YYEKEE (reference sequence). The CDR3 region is CASSGRQGAWTEAFF. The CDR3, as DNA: TGTGCCAGCAGCGGAAGACAGGGGGCATGGACTGAAGCTTTCTTT. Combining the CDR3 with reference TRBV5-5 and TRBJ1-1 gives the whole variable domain DAGVTQSPTHLIKTRGQQVTLRCSPISGHKSVSWYQQVLGQGPQFIFQYYEKEERGRGNFPDRFSARQFPNYSSELNVNALLLGDSALYLCASSGRQGAWTEAFFGQGTRLTVV.